One sample yielded the 17 T cell receptor beta chains listed below, sequenced in a study of shared clonotypes between healthy human individuals. Profiled with immunoSEQ multiplex PCR; TCRdb holds only in-frame clones, not every one. The sample has more than 450,000 clones, roughly 78% seen once. Sequencing used PBMCs. The receptors here all came from a woman in her 40s in good health. Some clones in this sample may be carry-over from other donors' samples.

This clone has ten or more counts. V usage is TRBV10-3 and J usage is TRBJ2-3; D tentatively reads TRBD1 or TRBD2 (5 bases each). Germline CDR1 ENHRY, CDR2 SYGVKD. The CDR3 sequence is 15 residues long. Trimming pared 5 bases from V and 2 bases from J, leaving 14 bases between. This chain's CDR3 is CAISKTGTDTDTQYF. The CDR3 DNA sequence: TGTGCCATCAGTAAAACCGGGACGGACACAGATACGCAGTATTTT.

This chain connects TRBV7-6 to TRBJ1-1, with TRBD1 matching over 8 bases. This CDR3 spans 13 amino acids. V trimming: 0 bases; J trimming: 9 bases; junction bases outside the gene matches: 3. Germline values: CDR1 SGHVS, CDR2 FNYEAQ. CDR3 amino acids: CASSLAGQDQAFF. The CDR3 DNA reads as TGTGCCAGCAGCTTAGCGGGACAGGACCAAGCTTTCTTT.

The J gene is TRBJ1-4, the V gene TRBV9, with 7 bases matching TRBD1. The CDR3 length is 15 residues. In germline, CDR1 is SGDLS, CDR2 YYNGEE. V gave up 4 bases and J gave up 5 bases; unmatched junction bases: 8. The CDR3 region has the DNA TGTGCCAGCAGCTTCCAAGGGACAGTGAATGAAAAACTGTTTTTT. Translating it yields CASSFQGTVNEKLFF.

This sequence joins TRBV18 and TRBJ1-5, with D unresolved. V gave up 2 bases and J gave up 10 bases, with 12 bases separating them. There are 13 residues in the CDR3. Germline CDR1 and CDR2: KGHSH and LQKENI. CDR3 in DNA: TGTGCCAGCTCACCAGGAGAATCAGGCCCCCAGCATTTT. Its translation: CASSPGESGPQHF.

The gene calls are TRBV4-1 and TRBJ2-3; no firm D call. The germline V gene has CDR1 MGHRA and CDR2 YSYEKL. The CDR3 sequence is 13 residues long. The V and J ends lost 5 bases and 4 bases respectively, with 10 bases between them. CDR3 in amino acids: CASSDGRSDTQYF. Written as DNA, the CDR3 is TGCGCCAGCAGCGATGGTCGGTCAGATACGCAGTATTTT.

This chain links TRBV7-3 with TRBJ2-3, with 8 bases lining up with TRBD1. After removal of 5 bases from V and 0 bases from J, the junction contained 7 bases not matched to a gene. CDR3 length: 16 residues. In germline, CDR1 is SGHTA, CDR2 FQGTGA. The CDR3 nucleotides read TGTGCCAGCAGCCGCAGGGGGCGTCTGAGCACAGATACGCAGTATTTT. Its protein product is CASSRRGRLSTDTQYF.

The V and J genes are TRBV9 and TRBJ1-2; 8 bases map to TRBD1. With 6 bases clipped from V and 6 bases from J, the junction kept 4 bases outside the gene matches. CDR1 SGDLS and CDR2 YYNGEE come from the germline V gene. This CDR3 region has 12 residues. CDR3 protein: CASNRQGHGYTF. For the CDR3, the DNA is TGTGCCAGCAACAGACAGGGGCATGGCTACACCTTC.

This rearrangement joins TRBV6-1 to TRBJ2-1; 10 positions match TRBD2. From germline, CDR1 is MNHNS and CDR2 SASEGT. This CDR3 contains 15 residues. V trimming: 8 bases; J trimming: 2 bases; junction bases outside the gene matches: 6. CDR3 in DNA: TGTGCCAGCGGTACCGGGACTAGCGCCTACAATGAGCAGTTCTTC. This gives the protein CASGTGTSAYNEQFF.

This sequence joins TRBV6-5 and TRBJ2-7, with 9 nucleotides matching TRBD2. The junction had 5 bases not matched to a gene; V was cut back by 4 bases and J by 7 bases. This CDR3 is 13 amino acids long. Germline V gene data show CDR1 as MNHEY and CDR2 as SVGAGI. CDR3 nucleotide sequence: TGTGCCAGCAGTTTCACCCTAGCGGGGGAGCAGTACTTC. Protein sequence: CASSFTLAGEQYF.

The chain employs TRBV6-1 and TRBJ1-5; maybe TRBD1 (5 bases). Trimming took 7 bases from V and 5 from J, leaving 15 bases between them. The CDR3 has 14 residues. Germline V gene sequence: CDR1 MNHNS, CDR2 SASEGT. CDR3 bases: TGTGCCAGCAAGCTCGCAGGGTTTTATCAGCCCCAGCATTTT. As protein: CASKLAGFYQPQHF.

The chain couples TRBV30 to TRBJ1-2, with D unclear. The CDR3 runs to 12 residues. V dropped 1 base and J dropped 4 bases, with 7 bases sitting between them. CDR1 GTSNPN and CDR2 SVGIG come from the germline V gene (reference sequence). The CDR3 loop reads CAWSEGPYGYTF. The DNA of the CDR3 is TGTGCCTGGAGTGAAGGGCCCTATGGCTACACCTTC.

In its sample, this clone was seen once. This chain links TRBV13 with TRBJ2-3, with D hard to call. This CDR3 has 15 residues. V was trimmed by 4 bases and J by 3 bases, leaving 14 bases between them. Per the germline V gene, CDR1 is PRHDT and CDR2 is FYEKMQ (reference sequence). CDR3 bases: TGTGCCAGCAGCTCACTGACATACCTTACAGATACGCAGTATTTT. Its translation: CASSSLTYLTDTQYF.

On this clone itself: Being one base from a much bigger clone, this may be a read error. DNA for the CDR3: TGTGCCAGCAGCCCCGGGACAGGGTTCTACGAGCAGTACTTC. Protein sequence: CASSPGTGFYEQYF. The chain uses TRBV9 and TRBJ2-7; TRBD1 agrees at 9 bases. CDR3 length: 14 residues. Germline CDR1 is SGDLS and CDR2 is YYNGEE. Trimming cost V 4 bases and J 3 bases; bases outside gene matches: 5. Full variable domain (rest looked up from reference TRBV9 and TRBJ2-7): DSGVTQTPKHLITATGQRVTLRCSPRSGDLSVYWYQQSLDQGLQFLIQYYNGEERAKGNILERFSAQQFPDLHSELNLSSLELGDSALYFCASSPGTGFYEQYFGPGTRLTVT.

The rearrangement uses TRBV5-1 and TRBJ2-2; 10 bases agree with TRBD1. CDR3 length: 17 amino acids. Germline assignment: CDR1 SGHRS and CDR2 YFSETQ. After removal of 4 bases from V and 6 bases from J, the junction contained 12 bases not matched to a gene. CDR3 DNA: TGCGCCAGCAGCCCGGGCGCAATAGGGACAGGGGCCGGGGAGCTGTTTTTT. Translation: CASSPGAIGTGAGELFF. Complete variable domain (other parts from reference TRBV5-1 and TRBJ2-2): KAGVTQTPRYLIKTRGQQVTLSCSPISGHRSVSWYQQTPGQGLQFLFEYFSETQRNKGNFPGRFSGRQFSNSRSEMNVSTLELGDSALYLCASSPGAIGTGAGELFFGEGSRLTVL.

This clone was counted a single time. The rearrangement joins TRBV5-1 to TRBJ2-3; D gene unclear. Trimming pared 4 bases from V and 4 bases from J, leaving 7 bases between. The germline CDR1 and CDR2 sequences are SGHRS and YFSETQ. This CDR3 is built from 12 residues. CDR3 protein: CASSVPPDTQYF. As DNA, the CDR3 is TGCGCCAGCAGCGTCCCTCCAGATACGCAGTATTTT.

The rearrangement uses TRBV7-3 and TRBJ2-2; TRBD2 matches at 10 bases. Germline trimming cut 3 bases from V and 8 bases from J; bases unmatched to any gene: 9. The CDR3 has 16 amino acids. CDR1 SGHTA and CDR2 FQGTGA come from the germline V gene. CDR3: CASSFYASGRLGELFF. The CDR3 DNA follows: TGTGCCAGCAGCTTTTACGCTAGCGGGAGACTGGGGGAGCTGTTTTTT.

This chain uses TRBV5-1 with TRBJ2-1; D may be TRBD1 (5 bases). The CDR3 is 14 residues long. Trimming took 0 bases from V and 4 from J, leaving 8 bases between them. The germline gives CDR1 SGHRS, CDR2 YFSETQ. The CDR3 DNA is TGCGCCAGCAGCTTGGGGGCAGGGTACAATGAGCAGTTCTTC. This sequence encodes CASSLGAGYNEQFF.